The following is a T cell receptor beta chain sequence with its context. The antigen is not known. The data are from a study of identical twins. TCRdb re-called the 5' RACE reads through MiXCR, storing one row per CDR3 protein. The table includes approximately 470,000 distinct CDR3 sequences, 11% to 15% detected once. Study-wide results and limits: Out-of-frame TCR alpha sharing observed in monozygotic twins exceeded model estimates.

All donors comprised healthy Caucasians. V was clipped by 3 bases and J by 3 bases; unmatched bases: 3. Germline V lookup: CDR1 LNHNV, CDR2 YYDKDF (reference sequence). This CDR3 spans 16 amino acids. The same data also went into a second study, on yellow fever vaccine responses in identical twins. That work adds: In identical twins, vaccine T cell responses appeared partly shared and partly individual.

The chain uses TRBV15 and TRBJ2-1; the match to TRBD1 covers 12 bases. The TCR comes from a woman aged 18-29 years in good health. Material for sequencing was CD4+ T cells sorted from blood. The CDR3 DNA is TGTGCCACCAGCAGGGGACAGGGGGCTTTCTACAATGAGCAGTTCTTC. It encodes CATSRGQGAFYNEQFF.